Listed here is a single T cell receptor beta chain. Its specific antigen is unknown. No clone much larger than this one lies a single base away; base qualities are absent. This sample stems from a study of blood T cells in healthy people across ages (dated by TCRdb to about 2015). Some background on the complete study: In model experiments, template switching captured about one uniquely barcoded TCR beta cDNA molecule for every two T cells. To track age-related changes in TCR beta repertoire diversity, the study relied on deep sequencing normalized with unique cDNA molecular identifiers. The donors were split into four age groups: young (average around 15 years), middle-aged (around 40), aged (around 67) and long-lived (more than 80). To avoid experimental bias, donors of different ages were randomly spread across the sequencing lanes. For two donors (one aged 18 to 30 and one aged 80 or older), the study analyzed two additional independent replicas of 1 million unique cDNA reads from the same blood draw. On the study overall, not on this receptor specifically: Conclusive comparison of naive and antigen-experienced compartments was prevented by the profiling of bulk unsorted PBMCs. A strong correlation was found between observed TCR beta diversity and the percentage of naive T cells measured by flow cytometry. Observed TCR beta diversity per million T cells fell roughly linearly with age, and a significant reduction was already apparent by age around 39. Compared with the aged group, more naive CD4+ T cells, fewer expanded clones and increased TCR diversity were shown by the long-lived group, suggesting age selection. The CMV infection status of donors was not known, potentially confounding age-related changes in expanded clonotypes. Estimates of total diversity from one million sequenced T cells were regarded as lower bounds and underestimates.

The library was produced with 5' RACE. Sequenced using an Illumina HiSeq 2500. A second PCR of about 6 to 11 cycles was performed with a sample-barcoded 5' primer and a J-beta primer mix. A template-switch 5' adaptor carrying 12 random nucleotides introduced a unique molecular identifier onto each TCR beta cDNA molecule. Each sample yielded at least 3 million CDR3-containing paired-end reads. First-strand cDNA was synthesized from all RNA with the Mint cDNA synthesis kit, primed by a TRBC-specific oligonucleotide. Following uracil-DNA glycosylase treatment, all cDNA underwent a first 18-cycle PCR with the universal primers M1SS and BC2_uni_R. From the authors' description of their analysis: For normalization, 1 million high-quality reads, each with a distinct molecular identifier, were randomly selected from each sample. Instead of being binned into consensus sequences, reads with shared molecular identifiers were discarded. MiTCR, set to a Q25 quality threshold and the strictest error-elimination algorithm, was used for CDR3 identification, clonotype clustering and error correction. A nonparametric unseen species model with Euler transformation was used to estimate lower-bound total TCR beta diversity. TCRdb trimmed the raw reads at Q25, called clones with MiXCR and kept productive beta chains. Entries are consolidated by CDR3 protein sequence, retaining the most common genes and DNA. These V and J calls are TCRdb output, not the study's own analysis. In this sample the table shows under 800,000 distinct CDR3 sequences, approximately 43% of which occur a single time. 20% to 25% of the sample goes to the ten largest clones.

Systemically healthy Caucasian individuals from Russia, 39 in total and aged about 6 to 90 years, were included as donors. Ten milliliters of peripheral blood were drawn from each donor into EDTA-treated Vacutainer tubes. Ficoll-Paque density-gradient centrifugation was used to isolate PBMCs, with at least 6 million obtained per sample. Total RNA, at least 5.5 micrograms per sample, was extracted from PBMCs with Trizol reagent. For every donor, an aliquot of PBMCs went through flow cytometry to measure the percentages of naive CD45RAhigh/CD27high T cells. The TCR was taken from an older woman in good health. The specimen sequenced was blood.

The nucleotide sequence is TGTGCCACCAGCAGGACCCCTGGAGGCGCGGAGAATGGCTACACCTTC. The translation is CATSRTPGGAENGYTF. The rearrangement joined TRBV15 to TRBJ1-2, with no D gene named confidently. V was cut back by 3 bases and J by 6 bases, leaving a gap of 20 bases between them. From the cysteine up to the phenylalanine, the CDR3 has a length of 16 residues. This entry keeps only the CDR3 DNA: 48 bases, framed from base 1. Per the germline V gene (reference sequence), LNHNV is the CDR1 and YYDKDF is the CDR2.